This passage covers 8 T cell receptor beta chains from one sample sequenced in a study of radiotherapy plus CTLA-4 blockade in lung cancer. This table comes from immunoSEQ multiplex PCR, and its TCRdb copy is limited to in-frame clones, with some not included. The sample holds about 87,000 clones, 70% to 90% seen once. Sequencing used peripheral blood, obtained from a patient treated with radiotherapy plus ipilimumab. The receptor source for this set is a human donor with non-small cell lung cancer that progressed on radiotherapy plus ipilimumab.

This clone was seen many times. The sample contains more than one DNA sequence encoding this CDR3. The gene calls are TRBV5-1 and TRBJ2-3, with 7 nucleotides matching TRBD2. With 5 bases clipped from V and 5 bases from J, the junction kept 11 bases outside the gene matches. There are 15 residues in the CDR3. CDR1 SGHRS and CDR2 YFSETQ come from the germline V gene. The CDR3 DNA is TGCGCCAGCAGGCCTCGATGGGGGGAGGGAGATACGCAGTATTTT. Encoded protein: CASRPRWGEGDTQYF.

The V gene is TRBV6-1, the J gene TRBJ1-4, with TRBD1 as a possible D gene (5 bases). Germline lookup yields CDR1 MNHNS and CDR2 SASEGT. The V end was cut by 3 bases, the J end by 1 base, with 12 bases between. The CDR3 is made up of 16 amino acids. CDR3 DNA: TGTGCCAGCAGTGATTGGACCGGGGGAACTAATGAAAAACTGTTTTTT. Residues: CASSDWTGGTNEKLFF.

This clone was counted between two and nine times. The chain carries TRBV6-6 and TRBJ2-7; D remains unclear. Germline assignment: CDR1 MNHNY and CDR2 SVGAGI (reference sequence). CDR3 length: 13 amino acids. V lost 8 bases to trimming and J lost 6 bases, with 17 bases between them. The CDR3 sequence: CASGNTALTEQYF. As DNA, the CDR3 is TGTGCCAGCGGGAACACGGCTCTTACCGAGCAGTACTTC.

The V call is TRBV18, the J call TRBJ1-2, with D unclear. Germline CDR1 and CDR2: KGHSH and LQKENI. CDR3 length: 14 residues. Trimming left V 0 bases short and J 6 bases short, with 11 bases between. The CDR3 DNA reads TGTGCCAGCTCACCACCTGTTAAGTTGAATGGCTACACCTTC. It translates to CASSPPVKLNGYTF.

DNA of the CDR3: TGTGCCAGCAGTCGGGAGCAAAATCAGCCCCAGCATTTT. Translation gives CASSREQNQPQHF. This chain joins TRBV6-5 and TRBJ1-5; D remains ambiguous. This CDR3 comprises 13 residues. Trimming left V 5 bases short and J 4 bases short, with 9 bases between. Germline loops: CDR1 MNHEY, CDR2 SVGAGI.

CDR3 DNA: TGTGCCAGCAGCGTAGGTAGCGGGGGGAGCTCCTACAATGAGCAGTTCTTC. Amino acids: CASSVGSGGSSYNEQFF. The chain joins TRBV9 to TRBJ2-1; 10 positions match TRBD2. The CDR3 is 17 residues long. CDR1 is SGDLS, CDR2 YYNGEE, per germline. Trimming took 0 bases from V and 0 from J; bases not matched to a gene: 3.

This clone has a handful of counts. The chain's CDR3 is CASSASSPLHF. The CDR3 DNA reads as TGTGCCAGCAGCGCGAGTTCACCCCTCCACTTT. This chain uses TRBV7-9 with TRBJ1-6; D not certain. From germline, CDR1 is SEHNR and CDR2 FQNEAQ (reference sequence). The CDR3 loop spans 11 amino acids. V was pared by 5 bases and J by 9 bases, with 5 bases between.

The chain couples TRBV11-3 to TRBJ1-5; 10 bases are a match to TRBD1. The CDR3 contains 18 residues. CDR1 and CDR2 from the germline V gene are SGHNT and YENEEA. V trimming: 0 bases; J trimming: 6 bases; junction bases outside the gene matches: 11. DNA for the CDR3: TGTGCCAGCAGCTTAGATGTAGAGGGACAGGGGTTTCGTCAGCCCCAGCATTTT. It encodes CASSLDVEGQGFRQPQHF.